The source of this T cell receptor beta chain is a study of blood T cell repertoires in COVID-19. Background on the study: Sites across the United States, Italy and Spain contributed samples from acute and convalescent COVID-19. T cells, B-cell-depleted T cells, or PBMCs supplied cDNA or gDNA.

Original analysis: Amplifying reference gene primers gave estimates of nucleated cell counts. Sequencing used immunoSEQ multiplex PCR; TCRdb keeps in-frame clones, though not all of them. That table gives V, J and clone size, and the DNA gave D and trimming. The data hold approximately 64,000 clones, with around nine tenths observed a single time. The germline V gene has CDR1 SEHNR and CDR2 FQNEAQ (reference sequence). The CDR3 is made up of 14 amino acids. Trimming removed 6 bases at V and 8 bases at J, with 16 bases between. The material sequenced was peripheral blood. This sequence originates from a man in his 70s with acute or convalescent COVID-19. This chain connects TRBV7-9 to TRBJ1-4; D is ambiguous. The CDR3 bases are TGTGCCAGCAGGCCCCGGGGATTAGAGGAAAAACTGTTTTTT. Protein product: CASRPRGLEEKLFF. The full variable domain, rest sourced from reference TRBV7-9 and TRBJ1-4, is DTGVSQNPRHKITKRGQNVTFRCDPISEHNRLYWYRQTLGQGPEFLTYFQNEAQLEKSRLLSDRFSAERPKGSFSTLEIQRTEQGDSAMYLCASRPRGLEEKLFFGSGTQLSVL.